The sequence of this TCR beta chain was determined in a study of cytomegalovirus exposure and HLA in healthy donors. Study results and caveats: In vitro checks showed that a few CMV-associated chains really do target CMV antigens. According to a later analysis, TCR clusters from the first cohort tended to co-occur in the roughly 110 validation repertoires. The study found most TCR sequences rare, yet found some public TCRs in many donors.

The V segment lost 4 bases and the J segment 2 bases; nucleotides outside the gene matches: 7. Germline V gene lookup returns CDR1 MGHDK and CDR2 SYGVNS. This CDR3 is built from 16 residues. On this clone itself: Its antigen is not identified.

Only in-frame clones appear in the TCRdb table, and some are missing; sequencing was by immunoSEQ multiplex PCR. The sample has a few hundred thousand clones, about 86% seen once; the top ten hold around 3%. V usage is TRBV25-1 and J usage is TRBJ2-7; 11 nucleotides agree with TRBD2. Sequenced input: PBMCs. The receptor comes from a woman between 18 and 29 years old in good health and CMV-seronegative. The CDR3 nucleotides read TGTGCCAGCAGTGCCCCCGGGACTAGCGGAACCTACGAGCAGTACTTC. This encodes CASSAPGTSGTYEQYF.